These T cell receptor beta chains were read from a single sample in a study of multiple sclerosis patients with progressive multifocal leukoencephalopathy. Using immunoSEQ multiplex PCR, the repertoire was profiled, and TCRdb retains in-frame clones only, with some absent. The repertoire includes 25,000 to 35,000 clones, about 88% of them detected once, and 0.85% to 1.3% sits in the top ten. The sequenced sample was PBMCs. Every receptor here comes from a human donor with multiple sclerosis. Each CDR3 is given with its conserved first and last residue. D genes are given only for firm matches.

j_call: TRBJ2-1; cdr3_length: 19; v_call: TRBV9; d_call: TRBD2; cdr3_aa: CASSSRRGGLAGAYNEQFF
j_call: TRBJ2-7; cdr3_length: 11; v_call: TRBV6-1; d_call: NA; cdr3_aa: CASSEVREQYF
j_call: TRBJ1-2; cdr3_length: 15; v_call: TRBV9; d_call: NA; cdr3_aa: CASSAGPETLWGYTF
j_call: TRBJ2-1; cdr3_length: 18; v_call: TRBV11-2; d_call: TRBD2; cdr3_aa: CASSLRASGGSPYNEQFF
j_call: TRBJ1-4; cdr3_length: 17; v_call: TRBV7-8; d_call: NA; cdr3_aa: CASSASGGRGTNEKLFF
j_call: TRBJ2-5; cdr3_length: 13; v_call: TRBV6-5; d_call: NA; cdr3_aa: CASSYGGQETQYF
j_call: TRBJ1-1; cdr3_length: 13; v_call: TRBV6-1; d_call: NA; cdr3_aa: CASRSGGYFEAFF
j_call: TRBJ2-2; cdr3_length: 13; v_call: TRBV7-7; d_call: NA; cdr3_aa: CASSLGVGGELFF
j_call: TRBJ2-1; cdr3_length: 17; v_call: TRBV5-6; d_call: TRBD2; cdr3_aa: CASSPGRGASSYNEQFF
j_call: TRBJ2-3; cdr3_length: 13; v_call: TRBV5-1; d_call: NA; cdr3_aa: CASSGRETDTQYF
j_call: TRBJ2-3; cdr3_length: 15; v_call: TRBV6-6; d_call: NA; cdr3_aa: CASSYGGKETDTQYF
j_call: TRBJ2-1; cdr3_length: 21; v_call: TRBV21-1; d_call: NA; cdr3_aa: CASSKKGANGTSGRLYNEQFF
j_call: TRBJ1-6; cdr3_length: 12; v_call: TRBV7-9; d_call: NA; cdr3_aa: CASSLEQDLLHF
j_call: TRBJ1-2; cdr3_length: 15; v_call: TRBV5-6; d_call: TRBD1; cdr3_aa: CASSRPQGAPVGYTF
j_call: TRBJ2-3; cdr3_length: 16; v_call: TRBV5-4; d_call: TRBD2; cdr3_aa: CASSKQRGATTDTQYF
j_call: TRBJ1-4; cdr3_length: 15; v_call: TRBV5-6; d_call: TRBD1; cdr3_aa: CASSQPGQGMEKLFF
j_call: TRBJ2-7; cdr3_length: 15; v_call: TRBV5-1; d_call: TRBD1; cdr3_aa: CASSERTGNSGEQYF
j_call: TRBJ1-4; cdr3_length: 14; v_call: TRBV29-1; d_call: TRBD1; cdr3_aa: CSVGSGTGREKLFF
j_call: TRBJ1-1; cdr3_length: 14; v_call: TRBV2; d_call: TRBD1; cdr3_aa: CASSPTGGVTEAFF
j_call: TRBJ2-5; cdr3_length: 14; v_call: TRBV5-5; d_call: NA; cdr3_aa: CASSPLPGQETQYF
j_call: TRBJ2-2; cdr3_length: 16; v_call: TRBV11-2; d_call: NA; cdr3_aa: CASGGIRPRDTGELFF
j_call: TRBJ1-3; cdr3_length: 14; v_call: TRBV7-2; d_call: NA; cdr3_aa: CASSISGSGNTIYF
j_call: TRBJ1-2; cdr3_length: 15; v_call: TRBV7-9; d_call: TRBD1; cdr3_aa: CASSNGTGANYGYTF
j_call: TRBJ2-7; cdr3_length: 18; v_call: TRBV7-8; d_call: NA; cdr3_aa: CASSLASLGGRRGYEQYF
j_call: TRBJ2-2; cdr3_length: 13; v_call: TRBV2; d_call: NA; cdr3_aa: CASTPDSTGELFF
j_call: TRBJ2-5; cdr3_length: 14; v_call: TRBV10-3; d_call: TRBD2; cdr3_aa: CAISVTSGGETQYF